This is a list of T cell receptor beta chains from one sample in a study of T-cell reconstitution after alpha-beta-depleted transplantation in children. Each CDR3 protein is one row after TCRdb ran MiXCR on the PCR reads. The top ten clones hold about 51% of a sample with tens of thousands of distinct CDR3 sequences, around a sixth of them seen once. The specimen comprised PBMCs, mostly from graft donor cells, sampled 360 days after TCRalphabeta/CD19-depleted stem cell transplant. The receptors derive from a male patient between 2 and 15 years old who had a stem cell transplant for acute lymphoblastic leukemia, so the T cells may come from the graft donor. Both conserved end residues are part of each CDR3. A D gene is named only where the DNA matches it firmly. Size values are once, few and many counts, or a class for expanded clones, and some rows have none.

v_call	clone_size	j_call	d_call	cdr3_aa	cdr3_nt
TRBV20-1	-	TRBJ1-1	-	CSARKAGREAFF	TGCAGTGCTAGAAAGGCAGGGCGGGAAGCTTTCTTT
TRBV5-1	many	TRBJ2-6	-	CASSRTLSGANVLTF	TGCGCCAGCAGTCGGACACTCTCTGGGGCCAACGTCCTGACTTTC
TRBV7-8	-	TRBJ2-3	TRBD2	CASSLEETSGTDTQYF	TGTGCCAGCAGCTTAGAAGAGACTAGCGGCACAGATACGCAGTATTTT
TRBV20-1	few	TRBJ2-3	TRBD2	CSAQTSGPYTQYF	TGCAGTGCCCAAACTAGCGGCCCCTATACGCAGTATTTT
TRBV20-1	many	TRBJ2-2	TRBD2	CSAPRTSGRTGELFF	TGCAGTGCTCCCCGGACTAGCGGGAGGACCGGGGAGCTGTTTTTT
TRBV5-1	many	TRBJ2-1	-	CASRWAILNNEQFF	TGCGCCAGCCGCTGGGCCATCTTAAACAATGAGCAGTTCTTC
TRBV20-1	many	TRBJ2-7	TRBD1	CSAQGADGREQYF	TGCAGTGCTCAGGGGGCGGACGGTCGCGAGCAGTACTTC
TRBV6-5	-	TRBJ2-1	TRBD2	CASSYSRGGSEQFF	TGTGCCAGCAGTTACAGTCGGGGGGGCAGTGAGCAGTTCTTC
TRBV7-2	many	TRBJ2-3	-	CASSSPMEASDTQYF	TGTGCCAGCAGCTCCCCCATGGAGGCCTCCGATACGCAGTATTTT
TRBV6-1	-	TRBJ2-3	TRBD1	CASSQGGWGTDTQYF	TGTGCCAGCAGTCAAGGGGGCTGGGGCACAGATACGCAGTATTTT
TRBV5-1	few	TRBJ2-7	-	CASSLLRGSSYEQYF	TGCGCCAGCAGCTTGCTTCGGGGGAGCTCCTACGAGCAGTACTTC
TRBV5-5	-	TRBJ2-7	-	CASSLAATRGGYEQYF	TGTGCCAGCAGCTTGGCAGCGACCCGAGGGGGGTACGAGCAGTACTTC
TRBV12-3/TRBV12-4	few	TRBJ1-1	TRBD1	CASSKQGRVTEAFF	TGTGCCAGCAGTAAACAGGGGCGAGTCACTGAAGCTTTCTTT
TRBV11-2	many	TRBJ2-1	-	CASSLVGVWAPPYNEQFF	TGTGCCAGCAGCTTAGTAGGGGTGTGGGCCCCCCCTTACAATGAGCAGTTCTTC
TRBV7-9	few	TRBJ2-2	-	CASSKPGTTSNTGELFF	TGTGCCAGCAGCAAACCCGGGACAACGTCGAACACCGGGGAGCTGTTTTTT
TRBV4-1	few	TRBJ2-3	-	CASSQREKFTDTQYF	TGCGCCAGCAGCCAAAGGGAAAAGTTCACAGATACGCAGTATTTT
TRBV27	few	TRBJ2-7	-	CAISLREVSYEQYF	TGTGCCATCTCCCTCAGGGAAGTCTCCTACGAGCAGTACTTC
TRBV12-3/TRBV12-4	many	TRBJ2-7	TRBD2	CASSSLRGRASYEQYF	TGTGCCAGCAGCTCTCTTCGAGGGAGGGCCTCCTACGAGCAGTACTTC
TRBV30	few	TRBJ2-2	TRBD2	CAWSRKLAGTGELFF	TGTGCCTGGAGTCGAAAACTAGCGGGTACCGGGGAGCTGTTTTTT
TRBV5-4	-	TRBJ1-1	-	CASSLRGEAFF	TGTGCCAGCAGCTTGAGGGGGGAAGCTTTCTTT
TRBV2	many	TRBJ2-1	TRBD1	CASLRQGNDNEQFF	TGTGCCAGCCTTCGACAGGGTAACGACAATGAGCAGTTCTTC
TRBV5-1	few	TRBJ2-5	TRBD1	CASHRGQEETQYF	TGCGCCAGTCACAGGGGGCAGGAAGAGACCCAGTACTTC
TRBV7-7	-	TRBJ2-1	-	CASSPHMTGSYNEQFF	TGTGCTAGCAGCCCCCATATGACAGGTTCCTACAATGAGCAGTTCTTC
TRBV12-3/TRBV12-4	many	TRBJ2-5	TRBD2	CASSFSGGRAGETQYF	TGTGCCAGCAGTTTCTCCGGCGGGAGGGCCGGAGAGACCCAGTACTTC
TRBV2	-	TRBJ2-3	TRBD2	CASSVRWEGTDTQYF	TGTGCCAGCAGTGTTAGGTGGGAGGGTACAGATACGCAGTATTTT
TRBV10-2	-	TRBJ1-1	-	CASSESWTLWGGGTEAFF	TGCGCCAGCAGTGAGTCATGGACCCTTTGGGGGGGCGGAACTGAAGCTTTCTTT
TRBV20-1	-	TRBJ2-3	TRBD2	CSAKRGGTDTQYF	TGCAGTGCTAAGCGGGGAGGCACAGATACGCAGTATTTT
TRBV7-3	many	TRBJ2-1	TRBD2	CASSLKVIGLAGGPNNEQFF	TGTGCCAGCAGCTTAAAGGTCATTGGACTAGCGGGAGGGCCCAACAATGAGCAGTTCTTC
TRBV11-2	few	TRBJ1-4	-	CASSDGPTWGEKLFF	TGTGCCAGCAGCGATGGTCCAACCTGGGGTGAAAAACTGTTTTTT
TRBV7-6	-	TRBJ2-7	-	CASSLRTDPYEQYF	TGTGCCAGCAGCTTAAGGACAGATCCCTACGAGCAGTACTTC
TRBV5-6	few	TRBJ2-7	TRBD2	CASSLDAGGGIEQYF	TGTGCCAGCAGCTTGGACGCGGGAGGGGGCATCGAGCAGTACTTC
TRBV2	-	TRBJ2-5	TRBD2	CASSEWTSGDQETQYF	TGTGCCAGCAGTGAATGGACTAGCGGGGACCAAGAGACCCAGTACTTC
TRBV7-9	few	TRBJ2-5	-	CASSLFGTETQYF	TGTGCCAGCAGCCTATTCGGGACAGAGACCCAGTACTTC
TRBV3-1	-	TRBJ1-1	-	CASSWVNTEAFF	TGTGCCAGCAGCTGGGTGAACACTGAAGCTTTCTTT
TRBV12-3/TRBV12-4	-	TRBJ2-7	-	CASKLRGYEQYF	TGTGCCAGCAAATTGAGGGGATACGAGCAGTACTTC
TRBV27	-	TRBJ2-1	TRBD2	CASSFSGRLWTDEQFF	TGTGCCAGCAGTTTTAGCGGGAGGCTCTGGACGGATGAGCAGTTCTTC
TRBV3-1	-	TRBJ2-2	-	CASSGNRAQELFF	TGTGCCAGCAGCGGAAACAGGGCCCAGGAGCTGTTTTTT
TRBV5-1	many	TRBJ2-7	-	CASSLDQGPYEQYF	TGCGCCAGCAGCTTGGACCAGGGCCCCTACGAGCAGTACTTC
TRBV29-1	-	TRBJ2-1	TRBD2	CSVVGGSLSEQFF	TGCAGCGTTGTCGGCGGGAGTCTAAGTGAGCAGTTCTTC
TRBV28	-	TRBJ2-7	TRBD2	CASSLAGGNSRYEQYF	TGTGCCAGCAGCCTAGCGGGAGGGAACTCCCGCTACGAGCAGTACTTC
TRBV12-3/TRBV12-4	-	TRBJ2-1	TRBD2	CASSRLAGSYNEQFF	TGTGCCAGCAGTCGACTAGCGGGATCCTACAATGAGCAGTTCTTC
TRBV10-3	many	TRBJ2-2	-	CAISESFLRNTGELFF	TGTGCCATCAGTGAGTCGTTCCTTAGGAACACCGGGGAGCTGTTTTTT
TRBV4-1	few	TRBJ2-1	TRBD2	CASSLGLAGWYEQFF	TGCGCCAGCAGCCTCGGACTAGCGGGGTGGTATGAGCAGTTCTTC
TRBV12-3/TRBV12-4	-	TRBJ2-7	-	CASSLARGGRRAYEQYF	TGTGCCAGCAGTTTAGCGAGGGGGGGGAGGCGGGCCTACGAGCAGTACTTC
TRBV20-1	-	TRBJ2-3	-	CSAPPVGSTDTQYF	TGCAGTGCCCCCCCGGTGGGAAGCACAGATACGCAGTATTTT
TRBV24-1	many	TRBJ2-7	TRBD1	CATSLTGNGYESSYEQYF	TGTGCCACCAGCCTGACAGGGAATGGTTATGAAAGCTCCTACGAGCAGTACTTC
TRBV9	few	TRBJ2-1	-	CASSAAVLALRNEQFF	TGTGCCAGCAGCGCAGCTGTCCTAGCCTTACGAAATGAGCAGTTCTTC
TRBV7-9	-	TRBJ2-7	-	CASSLRGHEQYF	TGTGCCAGCAGCTTAAGGGGTCACGAGCAGTACTTC
TRBV5-6	few	TRBJ2-1	TRBD2	CASSLTPGLAEVQFF	TGTGCCAGCAGCTTGACCCCGGGACTAGCGGAAGTTCAGTTCTTC
TRBV5-5	few	TRBJ1-2	-	CASGWKDTF	TGTGCCAGCGGTTGGAAGGACACCTTC
TRBV30	many	TRBJ2-1	TRBD2	CAWSHYSGINEQFF	TGTGCCTGGAGCCATTATAGCGGGATCAATGAGCAGTTCTTC
TRBV6-5	few	TRBJ2-1	-	CASSYRGAPLNEQFF	TGTGCCAGCAGCTACCGGGGGGCGCCCCTCAATGAGCAGTTCTTC
TRBV19	few	TRBJ2-7	-	CASSLGAFYEQYF	TGTGCCAGTAGTCTAGGGGCGTTCTACGAGCAGTACTTC
TRBV7-2	-	TRBJ1-3	-	CASSLPRGTGNTIYF	TGTGCCAGCAGCTTACCCCGGGGGACTGGAAACACCATATATTTT